These 10 T cell receptor beta chains originate from one sample sequenced in a study of T cells in localized non-small cell lung cancer. Clones were read by immunoSEQ multiplex PCR, and TCRdb kept only the in-frame ones, dropping some. The data contain 20,000 to 30,000 clones, approximately 86% of them singletons. The sample here was peripheral blood, taken before any cancer treatment. The source of these receptors is a female donor of 60 years or more with stage I lung adenocarcinoma.

This clone has just one count. The rearrangement links TRBV7-9 to TRBJ1-1; D not certain. Trimming removed 11 bases at V and 1 base at J, with 2 bases between. The CDR3 totals 9 residues. From germline, CDR1 is SEHNR and CDR2 FQNEAQ (reference sequence). The CDR3 nucleotides are TGTGCCCGGAACACTGAAGCTTTCTTT. Its translation is CARNTEAFF. The full variable domain, rest sourced from reference TRBV7-9 and TRBJ1-1, is DTGVSQNPRHKITKRGQNVTFRCDPISEHNRLYWYRQTLGQGPEFLTYFQNEAQLEKSRLLSDRFSAERPKGSFSTLEIQRTEQGDSAMYLCARNTEAFFGQGTRLTVV.

This clone was counted only a few times. J is TRBJ1-2 and V is TRBV5-6; 10 bases align to TRBD1. With V trimmed by 4 bases and J by 6 bases, 3 bases remained unmatched. Per the germline V gene, CDR1 is SGHDT and CDR2 is YYEEEE. The CDR3 is 13 residues long. The CDR3 loop reads CASSLGTGDGYTF. CDR3 bases: TGTGCCAGCAGCCTAGGGACAGGGGATGGCTACACCTTC.

The rearrangement links TRBV11-1 to TRBJ1-1; a weak D match, TRBD1 (6 bases). The germline V gene has CDR1 SGHAT and CDR2 FQDESV (reference sequence). The CDR3 contains 16 residues. V was clipped by 5 bases and J by 1 base, with 17 bases between them. DNA for the CDR3: TGTGCCAGCAGCCGCAGGGGAACCGGGGCGAACACTGAAGCTTTCTTT. Its protein is CASSRRGTGANTEAFF.

This sequence joins TRBV11-2 and TRBJ2-5; D tentatively fits TRBD1 or TRBD2 (5 bases each). Germline assignment: CDR1 SGHAT and CDR2 FQNNGV. Trimming removed 5 bases at V and 10 bases at J, with 14 bases between. This CDR3 has 12 residues. In DNA, the CDR3 is TGTGCCAGCAGCGCGAGGTGGGACCGCCAGTACTTC. Its protein product is CASSARWDRQYF.

V gene TRBV15 combines with J gene TRBJ2-5; no firm D call. Trimming cost V 3 bases and J 5 bases, with 10 bases left between them. The CDR3 is 13 amino acids. CDR1 is LNHNV and CDR2 is YYDKDF in the germline V gene (reference sequence). CDR3 DNA sequence: TGTGCCACCAGCAGGCTCCTTCGGGAGACCCAGTACTTC. It translates to CATSRLLRETQYF.

The V and J genes are TRBV18 and TRBJ1-4; D gene ambiguous. CDR1 and CDR2 from the germline V gene are KGHSH and LQKENI. The CDR3 loop spans 13 amino acids. V lost 4 bases, J lost 2 bases, and 5 bases lay in between. The CDR3 coding sequence is TGTGCCAGCTCACAGGGCACTAATGAAAAACTGTTTTTT. Translation: CASSQGTNEKLFF.

A single count supports this clone. The chain employs TRBV2 and TRBJ1-3, with D possibly matching TRBD1 (5 bases). The germline V and J ends were trimmed by 5 bases and 3 bases, with 14 bases remaining between them. The CDR3 runs 15 residues. Germline V gene data show CDR1 as SNHLY and CDR2 as FYNNEI. The CDR3 region has the DNA TGTGCCAGCAGTTCCCTCTGGGGCGATGGAAACACCATATATTTT. Translation: CASSSLWGDGNTIYF. Based on the CDR3 plus reference TRBV2 and TRBJ1-3, the full variable domain is EPEVTQTPSHQVTQMGQEVILRCVPISNHLYFYWYRQILGQKVEFLVSFYNNEISEKSEIFDDQFSVERPDGSNFTLKIRSTKLEDSAMYFCASSSLWGDGNTIYFGEGSWLTVV.

The chain is built from TRBV9 and TRBJ2-7, with 10 positions matching TRBD1. Trimming cost V 3 bases and J 5 bases; bases outside gene matches: 8. The CDR3 totals 15 residues. Germline V CDR1 and CDR2: SGDLS, YYNGEE. CDR3 DNA: TGTGCCAGCAGCGCTGGGACAGGGGATCTCCACGAGCAGTACTTC. Translation: CASSAGTGDLHEQYF.

This clone came up once. The V gene is TRBV5-4, the J gene TRBJ2-4, with no clear D. Looked up from germline, CDR1 is SGHNT and CDR2 is YYREEE (reference sequence). This CDR3 is 16 amino acids long. V gave up 3 bases and J gave up 0 bases, with 13 bases separating them. The CDR3 protein is CASSSEGILAKNIQYF. The CDR3 DNA reads as TGTGCCAGCAGCTCCGAAGGGATACTAGCCAAAAACATTCAGTACTTC. Full variable domain (rest looked up from reference TRBV5-4 and TRBJ2-4): ETGVTQSPTHLIKTRGQQVTLRCSSQSGHNTVSWYQQALGQGPQFIFQYYREEENGRGNFPPRFSGLQFPNYSSELNVNALELDDSALYLCASSSEGILAKNIQYFGAGTRLSVL.

The chain couples TRBV20-1 to TRBJ2-7, with D unresolved. Germline V gene data show CDR1 as DFQATT and CDR2 as SNEGSKA (reference sequence). The CDR3 loop spans 11 amino acids. Trimming stripped 7 bases from V and 1 base from J, with 8 bases between. The CDR3, as DNA: TGCAGTGGGTCACAGTCCTACGAGCAGTACTTC. Encoded protein: CSGSQSYEQYF.